The clone carrying this T cell receptor (beta chain) was detected only a few times. The sample belongs to a study of blood T cells in healthy people across ages. The V and J ends lost 5 bases and 7 bases, in that order; junction bases with no gene match: 10. The germline V gene encodes CDR1 SEHNR and CDR2 FQNEAQ (reference sequence). The CDR3 covers 15 residues. Total RNA was extracted at no less than 5 micrograms per sample. A second PCR, run for about 7 to 11 cycles, used a sample-barcoded 5' primer plus a J-beta primer mix. Each cDNA molecule, via a template-switch adaptor with 12 random nucleotides, was tagged. TCRdb processed the 5' RACE reads anew with MiXCR; each CDR3 protein has one entry. The table has around 1,900,000 distinct CDR3 sequences, roughly 43% seen once.

The chain combines TRBV7-9 with TRBJ2-3; 9 bases map to TRBD1. The origin of this receptor is a human donor in good health. Sequencing was carried out using blood. DNA for the CDR3: TGTGCCAGCAGCATGGGACAGGGAAATACAAATACGCAGTATTTT. It yields the protein CASSMGQGNTNTQYF. Supplemented by reference TRBV7-9 and TRBJ2-3, the full variable domain reads DTGVSQNPRHKITKRGQNVTFRCDPISEHNRLYWYRQTLGQGPEFLTYFQNEAQLEKSRLLSDRFSAERPKGSFSTLEIQRTEQGDSAMYLCASSMGQGNTNTQYFGPGTRLTVL.